The rows below give T cell receptor beta chains drawn from one sample of a study of identical twins. TCRdb reprocessed the 5' RACE reads with MiXCR, giving one entry per CDR3 protein. The sample has about 190,000 distinct CDR3 sequences, roughly 15% seen once; the top ten hold 35% to 45%. Another study also made use of these data, one on T cells expressing NK-cell markers.

Sequenced sample: CD8+ T cells sorted from blood. These TCRs come from a woman between 18 and 30 years old in good health. Both conserved end residues are part of each CDR3. The D gene is left open where the match is weak. Clone size is given for some rows only: seen once, a few or many times, or a class if the clone is expanded.

CDR3 DNA | CDR3 protein | V gene | D gene | J gene | clone size
TGCAGTGCCAACATGAACACTGAAGCTTTCTTT | CSANMNTEAFF | TRBV20-1 | . | TRBJ1-1 | .
TGCAGTGCTGGGGACCGCACCGTTGAGCAGTTCTTC | CSAGDRTVEQFF | TRBV20-1 | . | TRBJ2-1 | .
TGCAGTGCTAGGACGAACAATGAGCAGTTCTTC | CSARTNNEQFF | TRBV20-1 | . | TRBJ2-1 | few
TGCGCCAGCAGCTTGGACACCAATCAGCCCCAGCATTTT | CASSLDTNQPQHF | TRBV5-1 | . | TRBJ1-5 | .
TGTGCCAGCAGTGAAGAAAGCGGAGCCTACAATGAGCAGTTCTTC | CASSEESGAYNEQFF | TRBV6-4 | . | TRBJ2-1 | few
TGTGCCAGCAGCCAAGATCTCCATGAGCAGTTCTTC | CASSQDLHEQFF | TRBV4-2 | . | TRBJ2-1 | .
TGTGCCAGCAGTTTAGCGTACGGACCCTACGAGCAGTACTTC | CASSLAYGPYEQYF | TRBV12-3/TRBV12-4 | . | TRBJ2-7 | once
TGTGCCAGCAGCTCCGGGAGTGGGCCCAAGGATTTT | CASSSGSGPKDF | TRBV7-2 | . | TRBJ2-3 | .
TGTGCCACCAGCGCTGAAGCCGGGGAGCTGTTTTTT | CATSAEAGELFF | TRBV15 | . | TRBJ2-2 | .
TGTGCCAGCAGCGTAGAGGGGACGGCTAACACCGGGGAGCTGTTTTTT | CASSVEGTANTGELFF | TRBV9 | . | TRBJ2-2 | .
TGTGCCAGCAGCGCGATGACAGGTGACAACTACAATGAGCAGTTCTTC | CASSAMTGDNYNEQFF | TRBV9 | . | TRBJ2-1 | few
TGCAGTGCTTCTCAGGGGAGTAACTATGGCTACACCTTC | CSASQGSNYGYTF | TRBV20-1 | . | TRBJ1-2 | few
TGCGCCATCCTCCCCCAGGGGGGGCGCACCGGGGAGCTGTTTTTT | CAILPQGGRTGELFF | TRBV10-2 | . | TRBJ2-2 | .
TGTGCCAGCAGCGTCTCGGAAGGGACTGAAGCTTTCTTT | CASSVSEGTEAFF | TRBV27 | . | TRBJ1-1 | .
TGCGCCAGCAGCCAAGATCGCGCGGAGCTGGAGACCCAGTACTTC | CASSQDRAELETQYF | TRBV4-3 | . | TRBJ2-5 | .
TGTGCCAGCAGGGCGGAGACAGCCGCTGGAAACACCATATATTTT | CASRAETAAGNTIYF | TRBV2 | . | TRBJ1-3 | many
TGTGCCAGCAGTTTGGGACGGGGGTACACTGAAGCTTTCTTT | CASSLGRGYTEAFF | TRBV12-3/TRBV12-4 | . | TRBJ1-1 | few
TGTGCCAGCAGTACCACCTCCCCGTTCTACAATGAGCAGTTCTTC | CASSTTSPFYNEQFF | TRBV27 | . | TRBJ2-1 | .
TGTGCCAGCAGCTTTGCGCCTAGCGGGCCTGTCTACGAGCAGTACTTC | CASSFAPSGPVYEQYF | TRBV5-5 | TRBD2 | TRBJ2-7 | few
TGTGCCAGCAGCCCTAGCCGGGGTGACTACGAGCAGTACTTC | CASSPSRGDYEQYF | TRBV7-9 | . | TRBJ2-7 | few
TGTGCCAGCAGCTCCCCCCCCGGATCCAAAAACATTCAGTACTTC | CASSSPPGSKNIQYF | TRBV7-9 | . | TRBJ2-4 | few
TGCAGCGTTGACAGGGGCACCGGGGAGCTGTTTTTT | CSVDRGTGELFF | TRBV29-1 | . | TRBJ2-2 | .
TGTGCCAGCAGTTACGCCGGGGTCGTCACAGATACGCAGTATTTT | CASSYAGVVTDTQYF | TRBV6-2/TRBV6-3 | . | TRBJ2-3 | few
TGTGCCAGCAGACCGGACCTCAATGAGCAGTTCTTC | CASRPDLNEQFF | TRBV7-9 | . | TRBJ2-1 | .
TGTGCCAGTAGCGACTTCATAGCGGGGGCTAGGTTCTTC | CASSDFIAGARFF | TRBV19 | TRBD2 | TRBJ2-1 | many
TGCAGTGCTAGAGATCCCACTGGGACGGACCCCTATGGCTACACCTTC | CSARDPTGTDPYGYTF | TRBV20-1 | . | TRBJ1-2 | many
TGTGCCAGCAGTGAGAGGACCGGATGGGAGCTAGGCTACACCTTC | CASSERTGWELGYTF | TRBV27 | . | TRBJ1-2 | few
TGTGCCAGCAGCCAAGGTTCGCCTGCTTTCTCGCAGTACTTC | CASSQGSPAFSQYF | TRBV3-1 | . | TRBJ2-7 | .
TGTGCCAGCAGCGGCGTACTTCGGGGATACAATGAGCAGTTCTTC | CASSGVLRGYNEQFF | TRBV9 | . | TRBJ2-1 | .
TGTGCCAGCAGGTCAGGGCTTAGTCCCCGCTACGAGCAGTACTTC | CASRSGLSPRYEQYF | TRBV6-1 | . | TRBJ2-7 | .
TGTGCCAGCAGTCATCAGGGGGGCGAGCAGTACTTC | CASSHQGGEQYF | TRBV7-3 | . | TRBJ2-7 | .
TGTGCCAGCAGCCCCCGCGGTGCTGAGCAGTTCTTC | CASSPRGAEQFF | TRBV7-9 | . | TRBJ2-1 | .
TGCAGTGCTAGAGCTGGGATGGAGCAGTTCTTC | CSARAGMEQFF | TRBV20-1 | . | TRBJ2-1 | .
TGTGCTAGTGGTACACAGGGGCCCTACGAGCAGTACTTC | CASGTQGPYEQYF | TRBV12-5 | TRBD1 | TRBJ2-7 | few
TGTGCCAGCAGCCATACAGGGGGATTCGCAGATACGCAGTATTTT | CASSHTGGFADTQYF | TRBV14 | TRBD1 | TRBJ2-3 | few
TGTGCCAGCAGCCCCAACAGTGATGAAGCTTTCTTT | CASSPNSDEAFF | TRBV9 | . | TRBJ1-1 | .
TGTGCCAGCAGCACGACTAGCAGCTACACAGATACGCAGTATTTT | CASSTTSSYTDTQYF | TRBV9 | TRBD2 | TRBJ2-3 | .
TGTGCCAGCAGCTTAGGACAGGGCACTGAAGCTTTCTTT | CASSLGQGTEAFF | TRBV11-3 | TRBD1 | TRBJ1-1 | many
TGTGCCAGCAGCGCTAGCGGGGCTAGCACAGATACGCAGTATTTT | CASSASGASTDTQYF | TRBV7-3 | TRBD2 | TRBJ2-3 | .
TGTGCCAGCAGTGAGGGTGGGGCCCAGCATTTT | CASSEGGAQHF | TRBV25-1 | . | TRBJ1-5 | few
TGTGCCAGCAGCGCCGGGGACGGGCAGTACTTC | CASSAGDGQYF | TRBV7-8 | . | TRBJ2-7 | .
TGTGCCACCCGGGACTATCCTACGGACGAGCAGTACTTC | CATRDYPTDEQYF | TRBV6-2/TRBV6-3 | TRBD2 | TRBJ2-7 | few
TGCGCCAGCAGCTTGGGCGGAGGGGTCAGCTCCTACGAGCAGTACTTC | CASSLGGGVSSYEQYF | TRBV5-1 | . | TRBJ2-7 | .
TGTGCCAGCAGTCCTGACAGGGGGAACACTGAAGCTTTCTTT | CASSPDRGNTEAFF | TRBV6-1 | TRBD1 | TRBJ1-1 | few
TGTGCCAGCAGTTACTCCCACACATACGAGCAGTACTTC | CASSYSHTYEQYF | TRBV6-5 | . | TRBJ2-7 | .
TGCAGTGCTAGAGTGGACATAATCGGTGCTGGCTCCTACGAGCAGTACTTC | CSARVDIIGAGSYEQYF | TRBV20-1 | . | TRBJ2-7 | .
TGTGCCAGCATAAGCAGTGCACCTGAGCAGTTCTTC | CASISSAPEQFF | TRBV2 | . | TRBJ2-1 | .
TGCGCCAGCAGTGGACTAGGCAACGAGCAGTACTTC | CASSGLGNEQYF | TRBV10-2 | . | TRBJ2-7 | .
TGTGCCAGCAGCCAAGAAGGACTAGCAACGGCAGGGGCCAACGTCCTGACTTTC | CASSQEGLATAGANVLTF | TRBV4-2 | TRBD2 | TRBJ2-6 | few
TGCAGCGTTGGGACTAAGGGATACAATGAGCAGTTCTTC | CSVGTKGYNEQFF | TRBV29-1 | . | TRBJ2-1 | many
TGTGCCAGCAGTACCGCCGGGGGACAGACCTTCTACGAGCAGTACTTC | CASSTAGGQTFYEQYF | TRBV27 | . | TRBJ2-7 | .
TGTGCCAGCGGCCGGTGGGGGGACAATGAGCAGTTCTTC | CASGRWGDNEQFF | TRBV11-2 | . | TRBJ2-1 | few
TGTGCCACCTCCTTTGTGACGTCGCCCGCAGATACGCAGTATTTT | CATSFVTSPADTQYF | TRBV7-2 | . | TRBJ2-3 | .
TGTGCCAGCAGTGCGGATACGGGACAGTCTGAAGCTTTCTTT | CASSADTGQSEAFF | TRBV25-1 | TRBD1 | TRBJ1-1 | few
TGTGCCAGCAGCTTTATCGGGGCGTCCTACGAGCAGTACTTC | CASSFIGASYEQYF | TRBV5-6 | . | TRBJ2-7 | .
TGCGCCAGCAGCCAATTTGAGCGGGGCACCGGGGAGCTGTTTTTT | CASSQFERGTGELFF | TRBV4-3 | TRBD2 | TRBJ2-2 | few
TGTGCCAGCAGTACGGCCCCCAGCGGGGGATACGAGCAGTACTTC | CASSTAPSGGYEQYF | TRBV27 | TRBD2 | TRBJ2-7 | .
TGTGCCAGCAGCGGTGGACTAGCGGGAGTCTATAATGAGCAGTTCTTC | CASSGGLAGVYNEQFF | TRBV9 | TRBD2 | TRBJ2-1 | .
TGCGCCAGCCCCGGACGCCCACCCTACGAGCAGTACTTC | CASPGRPPYEQYF | TRBV5-1 | . | TRBJ2-7 | few